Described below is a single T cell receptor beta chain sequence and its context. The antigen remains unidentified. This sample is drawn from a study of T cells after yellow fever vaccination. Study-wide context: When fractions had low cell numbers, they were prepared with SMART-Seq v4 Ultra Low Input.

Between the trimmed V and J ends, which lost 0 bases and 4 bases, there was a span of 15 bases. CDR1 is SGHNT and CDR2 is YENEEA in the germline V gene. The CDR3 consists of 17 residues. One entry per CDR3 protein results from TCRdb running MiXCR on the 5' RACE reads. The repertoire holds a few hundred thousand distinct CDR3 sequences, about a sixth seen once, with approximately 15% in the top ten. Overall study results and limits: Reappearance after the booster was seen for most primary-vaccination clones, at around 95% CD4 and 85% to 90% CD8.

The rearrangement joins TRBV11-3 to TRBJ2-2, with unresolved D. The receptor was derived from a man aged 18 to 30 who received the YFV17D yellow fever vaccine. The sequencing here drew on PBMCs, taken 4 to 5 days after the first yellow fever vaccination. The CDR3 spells CASSLDHRVSSTGELFF. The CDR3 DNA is TGTGCCAGCAGCTTAGATCACCGGGTATCAAGCACCGGGGAGCTGTTTTTT.